This is a list of T cell receptor beta chains from one sample in a study of T cells in localized non-small cell lung cancer. TCRdb keeps only in-frame clones here, not all; method: immunoSEQ multiplex PCR. The sample includes some 140,000 clones, roughly 90% of them seen just once. The specimen was peripheral blood, collected before any cancer treatment. The receptors stem from an older female donor with stage I lung adenocarcinoma. Both conserved end residues are part of each CDR3. A D gene is named only where the DNA matches it firmly. Clone sizes are given selectively: once, few, many, or a class where the clone is expanded.

J gene | D gene | clone size | V gene | CDR3 DNA | CDR3 protein
TRBJ2-4 | . | . | TRBV14 | TGTGCCAGCAGCCAAGAACGGGAATACGGGTCCAAAAACATTCAGTACTTC | CASSQEREYGSKNIQYF
TRBJ2-3 | . | . | TRBV6-5 | TGTGCCAGCAGTTACGAAGGAGCCTTCACAGATACGCAGTATTTT | CASSYEGAFTDTQYF
TRBJ2-5 | . | . | TRBV6-5 | TGTGCCAGCAGTTACAAAGAGACCCAGTACTTC | CASSYKETQYF
TRBJ2-3 | . | . | TRBV7-6 | TGTGCCAGCAGCCCGGTAGGGTGGCTAGCCACGCAGTATTTT | CASSPVGWLATQYF
TRBJ2-7 | TRBD1 | . | TRBV5-5 | TGTGCCAGCAGCTTGGGTGGCAGGGGGCCCGAGCAGTACTTC | CASSLGGRGPEQYF
TRBJ1-4 | . | . | TRBV5-4 | TGTGCCAGCAGCTCCCCCTCTGCCCGGGGTGAAAAACTGTTTTTT | CASSSPSARGEKLFF
TRBJ2-2 | . | . | TRBV19 | TGTGCCAGTAGATTTCGAGGGGAGAACACCGGGGAGCTGTTTTTT | CASRFRGENTGELFF
TRBJ2-2 | . | . | TRBV5-1 | TGCGCCAGCAGCCCGATAGGGTATAACACCGGGGAGCTGTTTTTT | CASSPIGYNTGELFF
TRBJ1-1 | . | . | TRBV6-6 | TGTGCCAGCAGGGATAGGGGCGCGAACACTGAAGCTTTCTTT | CASRDRGANTEAFF
TRBJ2-7 | . | . | TRBV7-2 | TGTGCCAGCAGTAAACAGGTAACCTACGAGCAGTACTTC | CASSKQVTYEQYF
TRBJ1-1 | . | . | TRBV7-9 | TGTGCCAGCAGCTACTTCGGGACTGACAACACTGAAGCTTTCTTT | CASSYFGTDNTEAFF
TRBJ1-2 | . | few | TRBV4-1 | TGCGCCAGCAGCCAACAGGGCCGAAATGGCTACACCTTC | CASSQQGRNGYTF
TRBJ2-3 | . | . | TRBV7-8 | TGTGCCAGCAGCTTCGATGATACGCAGTATTTT | CASSFDDTQYF
TRBJ2-7 | . | . | TRBV9 | TGTGCCAGCAGTGCTACCGGGATTTCCTCTCTCGAGCAGTACTTC | CASSATGISSLEQYF
TRBJ2-3 | . | once | TRBV4-1 | TGCGCCAGCAGCCCAGCGGTATTTAGCACAGATACGCAGTATTTT | CASSPAVFSTDTQYF
TRBJ2-2 | . | . | TRBV27 | TGTGCCAGCAGTTTAGAGGTGCCAAGGAGTTCCGGGGAGCTGTTTTTT | CASSLEVPRSSGELFF
TRBJ1-5 | TRBD1 | . | TRBV27 | TGTGCCAGCAGAAACCGGGACAGGGGTGATCAGCCCCAGCATTTT | CASRNRDRGDQPQHF
TRBJ1-1 | . | . | TRBV30 | TGTGCCTGGAGATCGGAGAACACTGAAGCTTTCTTT | CAWRSENTEAFF
TRBJ2-3 | TRBD2 | . | TRBV6-1 | TGTGCCAGCAGTGAGTGGCTAGCGGACACAGATACGCAGTATTTT | CASSEWLADTDTQYF
TRBJ2-7 | . | . | TRBV25-1 | TGTGCCAGCAGTGAATATGCAGGCACCTACGAGCAGTACTTC | CASSEYAGTYEQYF
TRBJ1-2 | . | . | TRBV27 | TGTGCCAGCAGTTTATCGGGGGTAAACTATGGCTACACCTTC | CASSLSGVNYGYTF
TRBJ1-1 | . | once | TRBV11-2 | TGTGCCAGCAGCTTAGAGTCCAGGCCAAACACTGAAGCTTTCTTT | CASSLESRPNTEAFF
TRBJ2-3 | TRBD1 | . | TRBV20-1 | TGCAGTGCTAGGACAGGGAATACGCAGTATTTT | CSARTGNTQYF
TRBJ1-5 | . | . | TRBV2 | TGTGCCAGCAGGGAAGTCTTGGGCAATCAGCCCCAGCATTTT | CASREVLGNQPQHF
TRBJ2-1 | . | . | TRBV21-1 | TGTGCCAGCAGCAAAGCCCTCCCGTCTAATGAGCAGTTCTTC | CASSKALPSNEQFF
TRBJ1-3 | . | . | TRBV2 | TGTGCCAGCACCGAGGGAGGGTCCGGAAACACCATATATTTT | CASTEGGSGNTIYF
TRBJ2-7 | TRBD1 | . | TRBV19 | TGTGCCAGTAGTATGCGGGACAGGGGCCACGAGCAGTACTTC | CASSMRDRGHEQYF
TRBJ2-7 | TRBD2 | . | TRBV7-9 | TGTGCCAGCAGATCAATAGCGGGGAACTCCTACGAGCAGTACTTC | CASRSIAGNSYEQYF
TRBJ2-1 | . | . | TRBV7-3 | TGTGCCAGCACTGGCGGCAATGAGCAGTTCTTC | CASTGGNEQFF
TRBJ2-5 | TRBD2 | . | TRBV2 | TGTGCCAGCATGAGCGGGAGGGAAGAGACCCAGTACTTC | CASMSGREETQYF
TRBJ2-7 | TRBD2 | . | TRBV7-9 | TGTGCCAGCAGTCATCCGGGACTAGCGGCCTACGAGCAGTACTTC | CASSHPGLAAYEQYF
TRBJ2-1 | . | . | TRBV6-4 | TGTGCCAGCAGTGACGGGGTAGCTGGTGTGAATGAGCAGTTCTTC | CASSDGVAGVNEQFF
TRBJ2-5 | TRBD1 | . | TRBV19 | TGTGCCAGTAGGGACGAGGGACAGGGGCGTCAAGAGACCCAGTACTTC | CASRDEGQGRQETQYF
TRBJ2-1 | . | . | TRBV18 | TGTGCCAGCTCACCACCGGTTATTGACAATGAGCAGTTCTTC | CASSPPVIDNEQFF
TRBJ2-1 | . | few | TRBV6-5 | TGTGCCAGCAGTTACGAGTCGGGCCCCCGGGAGCAGTTCTTC | CASSYESGPREQFF
TRBJ1-2 | TRBD1 | . | TRBV28 | TGTGCCAGCACCGAACCCGGGACAGGGGGCTACACCTTC | CASTEPGTGGYTF
TRBJ1-2 | . | . | TRBV5-1 | TGCGCCAGCAGCTTGGAGCCGGGTTACAACTATGGCTACACCTTC | CASSLEPGYNYGYTF
TRBJ1-1 | . | . | TRBV10-3 | TGTGCCATCAGTGAAGGGGAGAGGGGTAAGTCTGAAGCTTTCTTT | CAISEGERGKSEAFF
TRBJ2-5 | . | . | TRBV5-1 | TGCGCCAGCAGCTTGGGAGGGCAGGGTGCCACTCAAGAGACCCAGTACTTC | CASSLGGQGATQETQYF
TRBJ2-1 | TRBD2 | . | TRBV30 | TGTGCCTGGAGGGAGCTAGCGGGAGATGAGCAGTTCTTC | CAWRELAGDEQFF
TRBJ2-5 | . | . | TRBV5-8 | TGTGCCAGCAGCCAAGAGACCCAGTACTTC | CASSQETQYF
TRBJ1-4 | TRBD1 | . | TRBV5-1 | TGCGCCAGCAGCCCCTCGGGACAGGGGAATGAAAAACTGTTTTTT | CASSPSGQGNEKLFF
TRBJ1-1 | . | . | TRBV7-3 | TGTGCCAGCAGCTTGGGCTGGTGGGACACTGAAGCTTTCTTT | CASSLGWWDTEAFF
TRBJ1-1 | . | . | TRBV10-1 | TGCGCCAGCAGGTTTAGTATGAACACTGAAGCTTTCTTT | CASRFSMNTEAFF
TRBJ1-5 | . | . | TRBV28 | TGTGCCAGCAGTTCTCTCAATCAGCCCCAGCATTTT | CASSSLNQPQHF
TRBJ1-2 | TRBD1 | . | TRBV5-1 | TGCGCCAGCAGCTCTCCGGGACAGCGAAACGGCTACACCTTC | CASSSPGQRNGYTF